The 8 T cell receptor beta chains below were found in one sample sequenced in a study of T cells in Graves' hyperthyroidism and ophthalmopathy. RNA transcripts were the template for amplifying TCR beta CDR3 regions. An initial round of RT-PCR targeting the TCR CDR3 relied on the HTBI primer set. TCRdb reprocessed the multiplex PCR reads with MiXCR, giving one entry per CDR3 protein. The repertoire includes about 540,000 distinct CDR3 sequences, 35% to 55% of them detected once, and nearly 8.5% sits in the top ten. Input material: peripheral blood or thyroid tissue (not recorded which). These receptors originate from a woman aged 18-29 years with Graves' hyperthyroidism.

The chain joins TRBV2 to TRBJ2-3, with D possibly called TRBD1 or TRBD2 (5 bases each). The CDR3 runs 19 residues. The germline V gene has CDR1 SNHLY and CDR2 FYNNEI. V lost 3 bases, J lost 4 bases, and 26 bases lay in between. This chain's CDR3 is CASSEVVGAPEDGADTQYF. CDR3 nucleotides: TGTGCCAGCAGTGAGGTCGTCGGGGCACCCGAAGATGGGGCAGATACGCAGTATTTT.

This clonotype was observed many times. As DNA, the CDR3 is TGCGCCAGCAGGCGAGGGGCGAGCTACGAGCAGTACTTC. It translates to CASRRGASYEQYF. The rearrangement uses TRBV10-2 and TRBJ2-7; D is possibly TRBD1 or TRBD2 (5 bases each). V was trimmed by 6 bases and J by 3 bases, leaving 12 bases between them. The CDR3 is 13 amino acids. Germline V gene sequence: CDR1 WSHSY, CDR2 SAAADI.

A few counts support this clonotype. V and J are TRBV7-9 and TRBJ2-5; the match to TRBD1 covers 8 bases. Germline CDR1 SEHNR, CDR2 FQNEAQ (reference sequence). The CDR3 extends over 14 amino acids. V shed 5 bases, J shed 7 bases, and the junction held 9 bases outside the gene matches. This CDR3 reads CASSPDRGSGTQYF. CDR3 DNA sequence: TGTGCCAGCAGCCCCGACAGGGGCTCGGGGACCCAGTACTTC.

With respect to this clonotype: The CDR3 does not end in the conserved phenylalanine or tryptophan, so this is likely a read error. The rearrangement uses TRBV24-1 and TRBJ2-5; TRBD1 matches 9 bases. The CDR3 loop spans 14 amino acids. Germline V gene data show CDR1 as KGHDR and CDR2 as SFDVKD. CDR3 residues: CASSPRTGEETQYL. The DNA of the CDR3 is TGTGCCAGCAGTCCCCGGACAGGGGAAGAGACCCAGTACCTC.

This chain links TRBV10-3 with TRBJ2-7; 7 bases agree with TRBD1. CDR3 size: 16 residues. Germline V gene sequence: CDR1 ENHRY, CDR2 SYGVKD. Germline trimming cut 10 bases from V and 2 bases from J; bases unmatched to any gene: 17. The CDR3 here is CASRDSLEEKAYEQYF. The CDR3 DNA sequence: TGTGCCAGCCGGGACAGCCTGGAGGAAAAGGCCTACGAGCAGTACTTC.

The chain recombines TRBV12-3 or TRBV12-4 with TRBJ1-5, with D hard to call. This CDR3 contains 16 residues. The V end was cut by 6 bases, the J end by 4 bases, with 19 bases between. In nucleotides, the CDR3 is TGTGCCAGCAGACTCCTCGCATTCGGGAAAAATCAGCCCCAGCATTTT. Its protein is CASRLLAFGKNQPQHF.

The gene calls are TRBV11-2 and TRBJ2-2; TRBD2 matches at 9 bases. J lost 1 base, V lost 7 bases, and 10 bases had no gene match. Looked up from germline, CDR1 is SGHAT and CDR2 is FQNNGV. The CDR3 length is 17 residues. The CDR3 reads CASTPFQTSGNTGELFF. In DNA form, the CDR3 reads TGTGCCAGCACCCCCTTTCAGACTAGCGGGAACACCGGGGAGCTGTTTTTT.

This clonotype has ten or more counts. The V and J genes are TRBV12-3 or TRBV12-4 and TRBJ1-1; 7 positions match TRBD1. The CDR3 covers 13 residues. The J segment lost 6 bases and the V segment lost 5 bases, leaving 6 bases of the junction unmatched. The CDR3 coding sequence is TGTGCCAGCAGTACCCTGGGACAGTCTGAAGCTTTCTTT. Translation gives CASSTLGQSEAFF.